Presented here are 9 T cell receptor beta chains from one specimen sequenced in a study of control samples from healthy donors and cancer patients. Generated by immunoSEQ multiplex PCR, the TCRdb table keeps only in-frame clones and is missing some. The sample includes tens of thousands of clones, about 87% seen only once; the top ten take over 13%. Sequenced: blood. All receptors derive from a woman in her 70s in good health.

The chain has TRBV29-1 and TRBJ2-1; 13 bases are shared with TRBD2. Germline CDR1 and CDR2: SQVTM and ANQGSEA. Trimming removed 7 bases from V and 7 bases from J; junction bases left unmatched: 4. This CDR3 is 13 amino acids long. CDR3 bases: TGCAGCGGCGGGACTAGCGGGACAAATGAGCAGTTCTTC. This gives the protein CSGGTSGTNEQFF.

The rearrangement links TRBV3-1 (or the pseudogene TRBV3-2) to TRBJ2-1; TRBD2 might be the D (5 bases). V was trimmed by 4 bases and J by 6 bases, leaving 10 bases between them. Looked up from germline, CDR1 is LGHDT and CDR2 is YNNKEL (reference sequence). The CDR3 sequence is 13 residues long. CDR3 in amino acids: CASSLRTPNEQFF. The CDR3 nucleotides read TGTGCCAGCAGCCTCCGGACTCCCAATGAGCAGTTCTTC.

In its sample, this clone was seen once. The rearrangement links TRBV9 to TRBJ2-3, with D tentatively TRBD2 (5 bases). The CDR3 spans 15 residues. Germline CDR1 and CDR2: SGDLS and YYNGEE. V was clipped by 0 bases and J by 0 bases, with 8 bases between them. The CDR3 protein is CASSVAPGSTDTQYF. The CDR3 region has the DNA TGTGCCAGCAGCGTAGCCCCGGGGAGCACAGATACGCAGTATTTT.

The CDR3 region has the DNA TGTGCTAGTGGTTCCCTGTACGAGCAGTACTTC. It codes for CASGSLYEQYF. V usage is TRBV12-5 and J usage is TRBJ2-7; D ambiguous. Trimming pared 4 bases from V and 4 bases from J, leaving 5 bases between. Germline V gene data show CDR1 as LGHNT and CDR2 as FRNRAP. The CDR3 extends over 11 amino acids.

DNA for the CDR3: TGTGCCAGCAGCCCTCTGGTCGCGGATCTCTCCTACGAGCAGTACTTC. As protein: CASSPLVADLSYEQYF. This sequence joins TRBV7-2 and TRBJ2-7; D remains unclear. Germline values: CDR1 SGHTA, CDR2 FQGNSA. The V and J ends lost 5 bases and 0 bases respectively, with 17 bases between them. The CDR3 spans 16 residues.

This clone was counted between two and nine times. This sequence joins TRBV12-3 or TRBV12-4 and TRBJ1-2; possibly TRBD1 for D (5 bases). The CDR3 consists of 12 residues. V dropped 6 bases and J dropped 8 bases, with 13 bases sitting between them. CDR3 sequence: CASRTAAQGYTF. CDR3 DNA sequence: TGTGCCAGCAGGACAGCAGCGCAAGGCTACACCTTC.

The chain joins TRBV3-1 (or the pseudogene TRBV3-2) to TRBJ1-4, with D possibly TRBD1 on 5 matching bases. The CDR3 is 13 residues long. V was cut by 6 bases and J by 7 bases, with 12 bases left in between. The germline V gene has CDR1 LGHDT and CDR2 YNNKEL (reference sequence). CDR3 sequence: CASSWSQGEKLFF. The CDR3 nucleotides read TGTGCCAGCAGTTGGTCCCAGGGTGAAAAACTGTTTTTT.

The chain joins TRBV28 to TRBJ1-1; D unresolved. V dropped 2 bases and J dropped 3 bases, with 10 bases sitting between them. The CDR3 has 14 residues. Germline V gene data show CDR1 as MDHEN and CDR2 as SYDVKM. The CDR3: CASSLGRRDTEAFF. CDR3 nucleotides: TGTGCCAGCAGTTTAGGAAGGAGGGACACTGAAGCTTTCTTT.

This chain links TRBV14 with TRBJ2-1, with 8 bases lining up with TRBD2. Germline CDR1 is SGHDN and CDR2 is FVKESK. This CDR3 contains 18 residues. The V gene end was trimmed by 6 bases and the J gene end by 3 bases; junction bases not matched to a gene: 16. This CDR3 reads CASSEYYGSGSIYNEQFF. In DNA, the CDR3 is TGTGCCAGCAGTGAATACTACGGGAGCGGGAGCATCTACAATGAGCAGTTCTTC.